The rows below give T cell receptor beta chains drawn from one sample of a study of T-cell memory formation after mild COVID-19. A single record per CDR3 protein comes from TCRdb applying MiXCR to the 5' RACE reads. The data contain about 110,000 distinct CDR3 sequences, about a sixth of them singletons. The sequencing sample was made of PBMCs or a T cell subset sorted from them (not recorded which). These TCRs come from an adult woman who had mild COVID-19 (a few samples of this study predate the infection). Cell type and time point are not known. Both conserved end residues are part of each CDR3. The D gene is left open where the match is weak. A row's size may be missing; if present it is once, few, many or a size class.

J: TRBJ1-1; V: TRBV29-1; size: few; D: .; CDR3: CSVEEDSKTRAFF; DNA: TGCAGCGTTGAGGAGGACAGCAAAACGCGCGCTTTCTTT
J: TRBJ1-1; V: TRBV12-3/TRBV12-4; size: .; D: .; CDR3: CASSLGQGTEAFF; DNA: TGTGCCAGCAGTTTAGGCCAGGGGACTGAAGCTTTCTTT
J: TRBJ2-3; V: TRBV27; size: few; D: .; CDR3: CASTGGLLTDTQYF; DNA: TGTGCCAGTACTGGGGGGCTACTCACAGATACGCAGTATTTT
J: TRBJ2-3; V: TRBV12-3/TRBV12-4; size: .; D: .; CDR3: CASSPRAADTQYF; DNA: TGTGCCAGCAGTCCCAGGGCGGCAGATACGCAGTATTTT
J: TRBJ2-2; V: TRBV24-1; size: .; D: TRBD2; CDR3: CATSDLPALAGEVGELFF; DNA: TGTGCCACCAGTGATTTGCCAGCACTAGCGGGAGAAGTCGGGGAGCTGTTTTTT
J: TRBJ1-2; V: TRBV7-2; size: .; D: .; CDR3: CASSLPAQGSGYTF; DNA: TGTGCCAGCAGCTTGCCGGCGCAGGGTAGTGGCTACACCTTC
J: TRBJ2-7; V: TRBV10-3; size: .; D: TRBD2; CDR3: CAISSAGGAMVEQYF; DNA: TGTGCCATCAGTTCTGCCGGGGGGGCGATGGTCGAGCAGTACTTC
J: TRBJ2-1; V: TRBV6-5; size: few; D: .; CDR3: CASSYEGGAGNEQFF; DNA: TGTGCCAGCAGTTACGAGGGCGGGGCGGGGAATGAGCAGTTCTTC
J: TRBJ2-1; V: TRBV7-9; size: .; D: .; CDR3: CASSFTIRLSSYNEQFF; DNA: TGTGCCAGCAGCTTCACTATTCGGCTGAGCTCCTACAATGAGCAGTTCTTC
J: TRBJ1-5; V: TRBV20-1; size: few; D: .; CDR3: CSARDPWVGVDQPQHF; DNA: TGCAGTGCTAGAGATCCTTGGGTCGGTGTGGATCAGCCCCAGCATTTT
J: TRBJ2-1; V: TRBV4-3; size: .; D: TRBD1; CDR3: CASSPSTGHNEQFF; DNA: TGCGCCAGCAGCCCTTCGACAGGGCACAATGAGCAGTTCTTC
J: TRBJ1-1; V: TRBV20-1; size: few; D: .; CDR3: CSARLGLGNTEAFF; DNA: TGCAGTGCTAGACTTGGGCTGGGAAACACTGAAGCTTTCTTT
J: TRBJ1-3; V: TRBV12-3/TRBV12-4; size: few; D: TRBD1; CDR3: CASRAPGQEDSGNTIYF; DNA: TGTGCCAGCAGGGCACCGGGACAGGAAGACTCTGGAAACACCATATATTTT
J: TRBJ1-1; V: TRBV12-5; size: .; D: .; CDR3: CASGLEKNTEAFF; DNA: TGTGCTAGTGGTTTGGAAAAGAACACTGAAGCTTTCTTT
J: TRBJ1-6; V: TRBV6-1; size: .; D: .; CDR3: CASTSGQGYSPLHF; DNA: TGTGCCAGCACTAGCGGGCAGGGGTATTCACCCCTCCACTTT
J: TRBJ2-4; V: TRBV6-5; size: .; D: TRBD1; CDR3: CASSYYRTGFAIQYF; DNA: TGTGCCAGCAGTTACTATCGGACAGGGTTTGCCATTCAGTACTTC
J: TRBJ2-7; V: TRBV4-1; size: .; D: .; CDR3: CASSQGQGNYEQYF; DNA: TGCGCCAGCAGCCAAGGGCAGGGGAACTACGAGCAGTACTTC
J: TRBJ2-1; V: TRBV7-8; size: .; D: .; CDR3: CASSSGPGEQFF; DNA: TGTGCCAGCAGCTCCGGCCCTGGTGAGCAGTTCTTC
J: TRBJ2-7; V: TRBV13; size: .; D: TRBD1; CDR3: CASSLGLPGQGPYEQYF; DNA: TGTGCCAGCAGCTTAGGGTTACCGGGACAGGGTCCCTACGAGCAGTACTTC
J: TRBJ2-1; V: TRBV18; size: many; D: .; CDR3: CASSLQSYNEQFF; DNA: TGTGCCAGCTCACTACAATCCTACAATGAGCAGTTCTTC
J: TRBJ1-1; V: TRBV3-1; size: once; D: .; CDR3: CASRLDSMNTEAFF; DNA: TGTGCCAGCAGATTGGACAGCATGAACACTGAAGCTTTCTTT
J: TRBJ2-1; V: TRBV12-3/TRBV12-4; size: many; D: TRBD1; CDR3: CASSLWGQGSYNEQFF; DNA: TGTGCCAGCAGTTTATGGGGACAGGGGTCCTACAATGAGCAGTTCTTC
J: TRBJ2-2; V: TRBV15; size: .; D: .; CDR3: CATSSPILGTGELFF; DNA: TGTGCCACCAGCTCGCCTATATTGGGTACCGGGGAGCTGTTTTTT
J: TRBJ2-1; V: TRBV11-2; size: .; D: .; CDR3: CATSPEILGNEQFF; DNA: TGTGCCACCTCGCCCGAGATCTTAGGGAATGAGCAGTTCTTC
J: TRBJ2-1; V: TRBV7-2; size: .; D: .; CDR3: CASSTTGSSHNEQFF; DNA: TGTGCCAGCAGCACGACAGGTTCGTCCCACAATGAGCAGTTCTTC
J: TRBJ2-1; V: TRBV4-1; size: few; D: .; CDR3: CASSQERSDNPGTEQFF; DNA: TGCGCCAGCAGCCAAGAGCGGTCGGACAACCCCGGCACTGAGCAGTTCTTC
J: TRBJ2-7; V: TRBV24-1; size: few; D: TRBD2; CDR3: CATSDRRGNSYEQYF; DNA: TGTGCCACCAGTGATCGGCGGGGGAACTCCTACGAGCAGTACTTC
J: TRBJ2-1; V: TRBV7-2; size: few; D: TRBD1; CDR3: CASSLDSFPGQSGNEQFF; DNA: TGTGCCAGCAGCTTAGATTCTTTTCCGGGACAGAGTGGAAATGAGCAGTTCTTC
J: TRBJ2-3; V: TRBV4-3; size: .; D: .; CDR3: CASSQVGHGDTQYF; DNA: TGCGCCAGCAGCCAAGTAGGACATGGGGATACGCAGTATTTT
J: TRBJ2-1; V: TRBV7-6; size: .; D: .; CDR3: CASSLEGGAYNEQFF; DNA: TGTGCCAGCAGCTTAGAGGGGGGGGCCTACAATGAGCAGTTCTTC
J: TRBJ1-5; V: TRBV7-8; size: .; D: .; CDR3: CASSFSLGDNQPQHF; DNA: TGTGCCAGCAGCTTCTCCCTAGGGGACAATCAGCCCCAGCATTTT
J: TRBJ1-2; V: TRBV12-5; size: few; D: .; CDR3: CASGWTAGRGSGYTF; DNA: TGTGCTAGTGGTTGGACGGCAGGGAGAGGCTCTGGCTACACCTTC
J: TRBJ2-1; V: TRBV27; size: few; D: TRBD2; CDR3: CASSSGSYYNEQFF; DNA: TGTGCCAGCAGTAGCGGGAGTTATTACAATGAGCAGTTCTTC
J: TRBJ2-1; V: TRBV25-1; size: .; D: .; CDR3: CASSEWLRGPYNEQFF; DNA: TGTGCCAGCAGTGAATGGTTGCGGGGGCCCTACAATGAGCAGTTCTTC
J: TRBJ1-4; V: TRBV25-1; size: .; D: .; CDR3: CASSDPAGVEKLFF; DNA: TGTGCCAGCAGTGACCCAGCAGGAGTGGAAAAACTGTTTTTT
J: TRBJ2-1; V: TRBV7-2; size: .; D: .; CDR3: CASSAQGPNEQFF; DNA: TGTGCCAGCAGCGCCCAGGGGCCCAATGAGCAGTTCTTC
J: TRBJ2-7; V: TRBV13; size: few; D: TRBD1; CDR3: CASSLAGQGDYEQYF; DNA: TGTGCCAGCAGCTTAGCGGGACAGGGGGACTACGAGCAGTACTTC
J: TRBJ1-2; V: TRBV12-3/TRBV12-4; size: few; D: .; CDR3: CASILGGDSGYTF; DNA: TGTGCCAGCATTCTCGGAGGGGACTCCGGCTACACCTTC
J: TRBJ2-5; V: TRBV7-9; size: .; D: TRBD2; CDR3: CASSSSLAGEVQETQYF; DNA: TGTGCCAGCAGCTCCTCCCTAGCGGGAGAGGTCCAAGAGACCCAGTACTTC
J: TRBJ2-7; V: TRBV13; size: few; D: TRBD2; CDR3: CASSFGTSYGDEQYF; DNA: TGTGCCAGCAGCTTTGGGACTAGCTACGGGGACGAGCAGTACTTC
J: TRBJ1-1; V: TRBV20-1; size: .; D: .; CDR3: CSAQSITTEAFF; DNA: TGCAGTGCTCAATCCATTACCACTGAAGCTTTCTTT
J: TRBJ2-1; V: TRBV29-1; size: .; D: TRBD1; CDR3: CSVTPGQAYNEQFF; DNA: TGCAGCGTGACCCCAGGACAGGCCTACAATGAGCAGTTCTTC
J: TRBJ2-3; V: TRBV9; size: .; D: TRBD2; CDR3: CASSAGTSGSIDTQYF; DNA: TGTGCCAGCAGCGCGGGGACTAGCGGGAGCATAGATACGCAGTATTTT
J: TRBJ1-5; V: TRBV20-1; size: .; D: .; CDR3: CSASVVINQPQHF; DNA: TGCAGTGCTAGTGTCGTTATCAATCAGCCCCAGCATTTT
J: TRBJ2-4; V: TRBV7-9; size: few; D: .; CDR3: CASSPAVSQNIQYF; DNA: TGTGCCAGCAGTCCAGCGGTATCCCAAAACATTCAGTACTTC
J: TRBJ2-7; V: TRBV29-1; size: many; D: .; CDR3: CSALVGRHYEQYF; DNA: TGCAGCGCGTTGGTGGGACGACACTACGAGCAGTACTTC
J: TRBJ1-1; V: TRBV4-1; size: few; D: .; CDR3: CASSQAGRTEAFF; DNA: TGCGCCAGCAGCCAAGCCGGGCGCACTGAAGCTTTCTTT
J: TRBJ1-2; V: TRBV19; size: few; D: .; CDR3: CATASGSSSGYTF; DNA: TGTGCCACCGCCTCCGGTAGTTCTAGTGGCTACACCTTC
J: TRBJ2-5; V: TRBV5-1; size: few; D: TRBD1; CDR3: CASSLVWTGGQETQYF; DNA: TGCGCCAGCAGCTTGGTTTGGACAGGGGGCCAAGAGACCCAGTACTTC
J: TRBJ2-7; V: TRBV16; size: .; D: TRBD2; CDR3: CASSQREAGVEQYF; DNA: TGTGCCAGCAGCCAACGGGAGGCAGGCGTGGAGCAGTACTTC
J: TRBJ2-2; V: TRBV27; size: .; D: .; CDR3: CASSLTRRPANTGELFF; DNA: TGTGCCAGCAGTCTTACCCGCAGACCCGCGAACACCGGGGAGCTGTTTTTT